The 16 T cell receptor beta chains presented below share a single source sample, sequenced in a study of PD-L1 blockade in urothelial cancer. Method: immunoSEQ multiplex PCR; TCRdb's copy keeps in-frame clones and lacks some. The sample has around 50,000 clones, around four fifths seen once. Regarding time point: pretreatment peripheral blood. The sample in question was PBMCs, obtained around atezolizumab (anti-PD-L1) treatment. All receptors come from a man aged 50-60 years with urothelial cancer.

This sequence joins TRBV14 and TRBJ2-3; TRBD2 matches at 14 bases. V shed 1 base and J 6 bases; nucleotides not matched to a gene: 15. Germline CDR1 and CDR2: SGHDN and FVKESK. This CDR3 has 20 amino acids. The CDR3 region has the DNA TGTGCCAGCAGCCAAGTGCCTCGTGGAGGGACTAGCGGGAGATGGGATACGCAGTATTTT. As protein: CASSQVPRGGTSGRWDTQYF. Full variable domain (rest looked up from reference TRBV14 and TRBJ2-3): EAGVTQFPSHSVIEKGQTVTLRCDPISGHDNLYWYRRVMGKEIKFLLHFVKESKQDESGMPNNRFLAERTGGTYSTLKVQPAELEDSGVYFCASSQVPRGGTSGRWDTQYFGPGTRLTVL.

This chain connects TRBV7-8 to TRBJ1-3, with 9 positions matching TRBD1. Unmatched junction bases numbered 13, after V lost 4 bases and J lost 0 bases. The CDR3 length is 19 residues. Germline assignment: CDR1 SGHVS and CDR2 FQNEAQ. Here the CDR3 DNA reads TGTGCCAGCAGCTCCCCCCGGACAGGGGCCCGTTTCTCTGGAAACACCATATATTTT. It codes for CASSSPRTGARFSGNTIYF.

V gene TRBV19 combines with J gene TRBJ1-1, with a weak D call TRBD1 (5 bases). This CDR3 is 16 amino acids long. The ends were cut back, 5 bases at V and 1 base at J, with 17 bases in the middle. Looked up from germline, CDR1 is LNHDA and CDR2 is SQIVND (reference sequence). Here the CDR3 DNA reads TGTGCCAGTAGTGGGGCGCCAGGAAGAGAGAACACTGAAGCTTTCTTT. It encodes CASSGAPGRENTEAFF.

The chain is built from TRBV6-5 and TRBJ2-3; 8 bases are a match to TRBD1. CDR3 size: 15 residues. Germline CDR1 MNHEY, CDR2 SVGAGI. Germline trimming cut 7 bases from V and 2 bases from J; bases unmatched to any gene: 8. The CDR3 DNA is TGTGCCAGCAAGAAGACGGGACAGGCCACAGATACGCAGTATTTT. Protein product: CASKKTGQATDTQYF.

The chain links TRBV18 to TRBJ1-1; D call uncertain. Germline V gene data show CDR1 as KGHSH and CDR2 as LQKENI. Trimming cost V 6 bases and J 8 bases, with 16 bases left between them. This CDR3 is 13 amino acids long. This chain's CDR3 is CASSPSRDGEAFF. CDR3 nucleotide sequence: TGTGCCAGCTCCCCCAGCCGGGATGGGGAAGCTTTCTTT.

This chain uses TRBV27 with TRBJ2-7; perhaps TRBD1 as D (7 bases). Germline CDR1 is MNHEY and CDR2 is SMNVEV (reference sequence). Trimming left V 3 bases short and J 6 bases short, with 15 bases between. There are 14 residues in the CDR3. CDR3 region: CASSFVTGTGEQYF. CDR3 bases: TGTGCCAGCAGTTTCGTGACAGGGACTGGCGAGCAGTACTTC.

V usage is TRBV9 and J usage is TRBJ1-2; D is ambiguous. The CDR3 totals 14 residues. CDR1 is SGDLS, CDR2 YYNGEE, per germline. The germline V and J ends were trimmed by 0 bases and 4 bases, with 10 bases remaining between them. CDR3 region: CASSVDSPGYGYTF. The CDR3 DNA reads TGTGCCAGCAGCGTAGACTCCCCCGGCTATGGCTACACCTTC.

This sequence joins TRBV5-1 and TRBJ1-1; D ambiguous. Trimming left V 2 bases short and J 3 bases short, with 17 bases between. The germline gives CDR1 SGHRS, CDR2 YFSETQ. This CDR3 is built from 16 residues. This CDR3 is CASSLTSGGSYTEAFF. The CDR3 region has the DNA TGCGCCAGCAGCTTAACTTCCGGAGGCTCCTACACTGAAGCTTTCTTT.

The CDR3 protein is CASSQTGYEQYV. The CDR3 region has the DNA TGTGCCAGCAGCCAGACAGGGTACGAGCAGTACGTC. The V call is TRBV28, the J call TRBJ2-7; 7 bases fit TRBD1. Germline CDR1 MDHEN, CDR2 SYDVKM. This CDR3 has 12 amino acids. V was clipped by 6 bases and J by 4 bases; unmatched bases: 3.

V usage is TRBV6-1 and J usage is TRBJ1-2, with D unclear. CDR1 is MNHNS, CDR2 SASEGT, per germline. The CDR3 consists of 13 residues. V was clipped by 7 bases and J by 3 bases, with 12 bases between them. The CDR3 protein is CASTPAGYYGYTF. The CDR3 DNA reads as TGTGCCAGCACCCCTGCGGGGTACTATGGCTACACCTTC.

The rearrangement links TRBV12-5 to TRBJ2-2, with a possible D match to TRBD1 (5 bases). The CDR3 contains 15 residues. Germline assignment: CDR1 LGHNT and CDR2 FRNRAP. The ends were cut back, 2 bases at V and 1 base at J, with 8 bases in the middle. The CDR3 DNA is TGTGCTAGTGGTTTGCGGCAGGGGAACACCGGGGAGCTGTTTTTT. It is translated as CASGLRQGNTGELFF.

V gene TRBV19 combines with J gene TRBJ2-2; tentatively, D is TRBD2 (6 bases). Trimming removed 5 bases from V and 6 bases from J, with 10 bases in between. CDR3 size: 13 residues. Germline V gene sequence: CDR1 LNHDA, CDR2 SQIVND (reference sequence). CDR3 amino acids: CASSSPGAGELFF. The DNA for the CDR3 is TGTGCCAGTAGTTCCCCGGGGGCCGGGGAGCTGTTTTTT.

The chain recombines TRBV29-1 with TRBJ1-1; D unclear. Germline-derived CDR1 and CDR2 are SQVTM and ANQGSEA. The CDR3 consists of 13 residues. The V gene lost 5 bases and the J gene lost 3 bases, with 13 bases spanning the gap. The CDR3 loop reads CSVQPRRDTEAFF. In nucleotides, the CDR3 is TGCAGCGTTCAACCCAGGAGGGACACTGAAGCTTTCTTT.

This clone was seen a handful of times. The V gene is TRBV9, the J gene TRBJ2-2; D unclear. V was pared by 0 bases and J by 0 bases, with 6 bases between. Looked up from germline, CDR1 is SGDLS and CDR2 is YYNGEE. CDR3 length: 15 amino acids. The CDR3 sequence: CASSVALANTGELFF. In nucleotides, the CDR3 is TGTGCCAGCAGCGTAGCCCTAGCGAACACCGGGGAGCTGTTTTTT.

CDR3 in DNA: TGTGCCAGCAGCTTGGATCTAAACACCGGGGAGCTGTTTTTT. It specifies CASSLDLNTGELFF. V and J are TRBV5-8 and TRBJ2-2; D call uncertain. The CDR3 spans 14 residues. CDR1 is SGHTS and CDR2 is YDEGEE in the germline V gene. V shed 0 bases and J shed 2 bases, with 5 bases lying between them.

The J gene is TRBJ2-3, the V gene TRBV6-5; TRBD2 matches 12 bases. The CDR3 length is 15 residues. Germline values: CDR1 MNHEY, CDR2 SVGAGI. The ends lost 6 bases at V and 5 bases at J; junction bases unmatched: 6. The CDR3 nucleotides read TGTGCCAGCAGGCTACTAGCGGGGGGCGGAGATACGCAGTATTTT. Encoded protein: CASRLLAGGGDTQYF.